The next 18 T cell receptor beta chains were all read from a single sample in a study of cytotoxic CD8 clonotypes in ibrutinib-treated CLL. Sequencing used immunoSEQ multiplex PCR; TCRdb keeps in-frame clones, though not all of them. This sample has about 44,000 clones; over 60% occur once, and the top ten carry about 13%. Sequenced material: PBMCs, taken after 12 months of ibrutinib treatment. The receptor set was obtained from a human donor with chronic lymphocytic leukemia.

This clone has ten or more counts. This chain joins TRBV2 and TRBJ2-7, with 11 nucleotides matching TRBD2. CDR3 length equals 15 residues. From germline, CDR1 is SNHLY and CDR2 FYNNEI. With V trimmed by 6 bases and J by 7 bases, 11 bases remained unmatched. Written as DNA, the CDR3 is TGTGCCAGCAGCTACATGACTAGCGGGACGCGAGAGCAGTACTTC. Amino acids: CASSYMTSGTREQYF.

In the case of this clone: Within the sample, other DNA sequences also encode this same CDR3. The V gene is TRBV5-4, the J gene TRBJ2-2; D not resolved. The CDR3 is 13 amino acids. Per the germline V gene, CDR1 is SGHNT and CDR2 is YYREEE (reference sequence). V shed 4 bases and J shed 4 bases, with 8 bases lying between them. CDR3 region: CASSERVTGELFF. The CDR3 DNA is TGTGCCAGCAGCGAACGGGTCACCGGGGAGCTGTTTTTT.

This chain links TRBV6-4 with TRBJ2-3, with unresolved D. Germline V lookup: CDR1 MRHNA, CDR2 SNTAGT. The CDR3 runs 14 residues. Between the trimmed V and J ends, which lost 5 bases and 0 bases, there was a span of 9 bases. In nucleotides, the CDR3 is TGTGCCAGCAGTCAGGACGGAAGCACAGATACGCAGTATTTT. Translation: CASSQDGSTDTQYF.

This clone showed up just a few times. This chain links TRBV13 with TRBJ1-1; D is ambiguous. The germline gives CDR1 PRHDT, CDR2 FYEKMQ (reference sequence). This CDR3 contains 12 residues. Trimming left V 5 bases short and J 8 bases short, with 12 bases between. The CDR3 here is CASSGLGSEAFF. In DNA, the CDR3 is TGTGCCAGCAGCGGGCTAGGGTCCGAAGCTTTCTTT.

This clone has only a few counts. The chain combines TRBV7-7 with TRBJ2-5; possibly TRBD2 for D (6 bases). V dropped 5 bases and J dropped 1 base, with 20 bases sitting between them. CDR1 is SSHAT, CDR2 FNYEAQ, per germline (reference sequence). The CDR3 runs to 17 residues. CDR3 residues: CASSQGWAGTGQETQYF. The CDR3 region has the DNA TGTGCCAGCAGCCAGGGATGGGCGGGGACCGGCCAAGAGACCCAGTACTTC.

This rearrangement joins TRBV6-5 to TRBJ1-3; D not certain. Trimming took off 6 bases at V and 8 bases at J, with 11 bases between the two ends. Germline CDR1 and CDR2: MNHEY and SVGAGI. This CDR3 has 12 amino acids. The CDR3 here is CASSPRADTIYF. Written as DNA, the CDR3 is TGTGCCAGCAGCCCGAGAGCGGACACCATATATTTT.

The V call is TRBV7-6, the J call TRBJ2-1, with 10 bases aligning to TRBD2. This CDR3 has 15 amino acids. V was clipped by 5 bases and J by 5 bases; unmatched bases: 6. Germline-derived CDR1 and CDR2 are SGHVS and FNYEAQ. The CDR3 protein is CASSRAGGVHNEQFF. In nucleotides, the CDR3 is TGTGCCAGCAGCAGAGCGGGAGGGGTGCACAATGAGCAGTTCTTC.

The chain links TRBV4-3 to TRBJ2-7; 8 positions agree with TRBD2. This CDR3 region has 19 residues. Losses at the gene ends were 1 base for V and 2 bases for J; bases not matched to a gene: 16. Per the germline V gene, CDR1 is LGHNA and CDR2 is YSLEER. The CDR3 region has the DNA TGCGCCAGCAGCCAAGGAATCCTCTGGCGGGAGGATGCAACCTACGAGCAGTACTTC. Its protein product is CASSQGILWREDATYEQYF.

CDR3: CASGPLGYNEQFF. The CDR3 DNA follows: TGTGCCAGCGGGCCTCTTGGCTACAATGAGCAGTTCTTC. The genes are TRBV6-6 and TRBJ2-1; D ambiguous. Trimming pared 8 bases from V and 3 bases from J, leaving 11 bases between. CDR3 length: 13 amino acids. Germline lookup yields CDR1 MNHNY and CDR2 SVGAGI (reference sequence).

This clone appeared a single time. The chain combines TRBV6-1 with TRBJ1-2; TRBD1 might be the D (6 bases). Germline loops: CDR1 MNHNS, CDR2 SASEGT. Between the trimmed V and J ends, which lost 7 bases and 4 bases, there was a span of 13 bases. This CDR3 spans 13 amino acids. The CDR3 reads CASTLTGFYGYTF. As DNA, the CDR3 is TGTGCCAGCACCTTAACAGGGTTCTATGGCTACACCTTC.

This chain connects TRBV7-6 to TRBJ1-5; D is perhaps TRBD1 (5 bases). V lost 0 bases, J lost 3 bases, and 15 bases lay in between. CDR3 length: 17 residues. Germline V gene data show CDR1 as SGHVS and CDR2 as FNYEAQ. The CDR3 DNA follows: TGTGCCAGCAGCTTAGCATTCGGGCGACAGAACAATCAGCCCCAGCATTTT. Translating it yields CASSLAFGRQNNQPQHF.

This chain links TRBV6-5 with TRBJ2-7; 7 bases agree with TRBD2. Germline assignment: CDR1 MNHEY and CDR2 SVGAGI. Trimming cost V 4 bases and J 0 bases; bases outside gene matches: 3. The CDR3 is 14 residues long. CDR3 amino acids: CASSSSGLSYEQYF. Here the CDR3 DNA reads TGTGCCAGCAGTTCTAGCGGACTCTCCTACGAGCAGTACTTC.

V gene TRBV27 combines with J gene TRBJ2-7; D is unclear. There are 15 residues in the CDR3. Trimming removed 3 bases at V and 0 bases at J, with 12 bases between. Per the germline V gene, CDR1 is MNHEY and CDR2 is SMNVEV (reference sequence). CDR3 protein: CASSLVSLFSYEQYF. DNA for the CDR3: TGTGCCAGCAGTTTGGTTAGTCTCTTCTCCTACGAGCAGTACTTC.

The rearrangement uses TRBV6-5 and TRBJ1-1; D possibly corresponds to TRBD1 (6 bases). The CDR3 has 15 residues. V was pared by 5 bases and J by 2 bases, with 15 bases between. Germline V gene lookup returns CDR1 MNHEY and CDR2 SVGAGI. CDR3 residues: CASSPTGSANTEAFF. Written as DNA, the CDR3 is TGTGCCAGCAGTCCCACAGGGTCTGCAAACACTGAAGCTTTCTTT.

This clone is categorized as medium-sized. This sequence joins TRBV5-4 and TRBJ2-3; D uncertain. Germline CDR1 and CDR2: SGHNT and YYREEE (reference sequence). V lost 3 bases, J lost 2 bases, and 13 bases lay in between. The CDR3 is 15 residues long. The CDR3 sequence: CASSWRLINTDTQYF. The CDR3 DNA reads as TGTGCCAGCAGCTGGCGGCTGATAAACACAGATACGCAGTATTTT.

The V and J genes are TRBV5-1 and TRBJ2-7, with 7 bases matching TRBD1. The germline V gene encodes CDR1 SGHRS and CDR2 YFSETQ. This CDR3 spans 14 amino acids. After removal of 4 bases from V and 2 bases from J, the junction contained 6 bases not matched to a gene. CDR3 sequence: CASSSDQGAYEQYF. The CDR3 DNA reads as TGCGCCAGCAGCAGCGATCAGGGGGCCTACGAGCAGTACTTC.

J is TRBJ2-3 and V is TRBV11-3; TRBD1 matches at 11 bases. Germline lookup yields CDR1 SGHNT and CDR2 YENEEA. This CDR3 has 15 amino acids. Losses at the gene ends were 1 base for V and 4 bases for J; bases not matched to a gene: 1. Here the CDR3 DNA reads TGTGCCAGCAGCTTAGGGACAGGGGGCGCAGATACGCAGTATTTT. Residues: CASSLGTGGADTQYF.

The chain recombines TRBV11-3 with TRBJ2-2, with D perhaps matching TRBD1 (5 bases). The ends were cut back, 1 base at V and 1 base at J, with 10 bases in the middle. This CDR3 spans 16 amino acids. CDR1 is SGHNT and CDR2 is YENEEA in the germline V gene. The CDR3 DNA reads as TGTGCCAGCAGCTTAGCTGTGGGGCTGAACACCGGGGAGCTGTTTTTT. Translation: CASSLAVGLNTGELFF.